This is a list of T cell receptor beta chains from one sample in a study of tumor-infiltrating lymphocytes in primary liver carcinoma. A single record per CDR3 protein comes from TCRdb applying MiXCR to the multiplex PCR reads. The sample lists about 120,000 distinct CDR3 sequences; around 62% were seen once. The specimen was liver tumor tissue from sampling region 1. All receptors come from a woman aged 55-69 years with primary liver carcinoma and hepatitis B virus infection. Both conserved end residues are trimmed from each CDR3.

v_call cdr3_aa
TRBV11-2 TSSFWRATNEKLF
TRBV6-5 ASTSTGTTDAQY
TRBV28 ANSLSPRYEQF
TRBV28 ASSYRTMRETQY
TRBV12-3/TRBV12-4 ASSFSLSGANVLT
TRBV11-2 ASSLGTGFGYT
TRBV11-2 ANSLNWREFTDTQC
TRBV29-1 GVEDSGTPPYKQY
TRBV11-2 ASNRVTGTSGGTQY
TRBV6-1 ASSGTVNTEVF
TRBV20-1 SGQLSYNEQF
TRBV5-1 ASSPGTSGMGEQF
TRBV6-5 VSSFRQAPPYEQY
TRBV28 ASSLSSLTIY
TRBV7-9 AGSSTGELF
TRBV6-6 ASSSGVLGGSIEQF
TRBV28 ASSQWTRFLPTF
TRBV11-2 ASSWGKPYERY
TRBV5-6 ASSLGRLNTEAF
TRBV28 ASSLGLGGSARETQY
TRBV2 ASSEGLGETQY
TRBV6-2/TRBV6-3 ASSENYEQY
TRBV11-2 ASSPPQGPNGELF
TRBV28 ASGLRIMNHEQY
TRBV5-1 ASSLGEGYEQY
TRBV29-1 SVRTGGWDEQF
TRBV2 ASGRGLSNTEAF
TRBV5-4 ASSRLTGSNTGELF
TRBV4-1 ANSPRLAGNEQF
TRBV2 ASSERETQY
TRBV5-6 ASSPLAGLGHGEVDSGYT
TRBV28 ASTTSGTAKNIQY
TRBV11-2 ASSPQWRDRGYT
TRBV5-1 ASSLVGSEQF
TRBV28 ASSLLGAAVNEQF
TRBV5-1 ATRRSSYNEQF
TRBV6-4 ASSDSKGQPQETQY
TRBV11-2 ACSHLGETQY
TRBV29-1 SVGGGTGSQPQH
TRBV4-1 ASSQGSGRAGYEQY
TRBV6-5 ASSYQKTGELF
TRBV12-3/TRBV12-4 ASSLGRGITDTQY
TRBV10-3 AIGASGSQETQY
TRBV11-2 ASSLGRLAANH
TRBV28 ASSFTGGPTQH
TRBV20-1 SARDGRGLADTGELF
TRBV6-2/TRBV6-3 ASNLLRGNKEQL
TRBV14 GSSQLIAGANSPDTQY